A selection of T cell receptor beta chains follows, all from one sample in a study of OX40 agonist ivuxolimab in advanced cancers. The table came from immunoSEQ multiplex PCR; TCRdb's copy has only in-frame clones and leaves some out. Of about 55,000 clones in the sample, 75% to 90% were seen once. The input for sequencing was CD4+ or CD8+ T cells sorted from blood, taken in a trial of the OX40 agonist ivuxolimab. These receptors were obtained from an adult with an advanced solid tumor such as melanoma, head and neck, liver or kidney cancer. Each CDR3 is given without its conserved first and last residue.

J | V | CDR3
TRBJ1-5 | TRBV7-6 | ASSFHPGVNQPQH
TRBJ1-1 | TRBV6-6 | ASIISRTENTEAF
TRBJ2-2 | TRBV2 | ASSATSGISGELF
TRBJ2-6 | TRBV18 | ASSPWISGANVLT
TRBJ1-1 | TRBV6-5 | ASSPRRNTEAF
TRBJ2-1 | TRBV4-1 | ASSHGLAGGGEQF
TRBJ1-2 | TRBV6-4 | ASSDLGGSGYT
TRBJ2-1 | TRBV18 | ASSPYRIRF
TRBJ2-3 | TRBV10-1 | ASSEAGAGTDTQY
TRBJ1-4 | TRBV7-9 | ASSSRTATNEKLF
TRBJ2-7 | TRBV7-3 | ASSLSSYEQY
TRBJ2-1 | TRBV14 | ASSLIGTRSYEQF
TRBJ1-1 | TRBV6-1 | ASSSDRTVNTEAF
TRBJ2-3 | TRBV5-1 | ASRGQGGLDTQY
TRBJ2-7 | TRBV7-6 | ASSSQSSYEQY
TRBJ2-2 | TRBV27 | ASSTISGRFGGELF
TRBJ1-4 | TRBV19 | ASSTQDRGGEKLF
TRBJ2-7 | TRBV19 | ASSKSGRARIAYEQY
TRBJ1-4 | TRBV19 | ASTPAQQSEKLF
TRBJ2-1 | TRBV7-7 | ASSPDRGLSNEQF
TRBJ2-3 | TRBV6-4 | ASSDESGTDTQY
TRBJ1-4 | TRBV9 | ASSADRGNEKLF
TRBJ1-1 | TRBV11-2 | ASSPRRGTEAF
TRBJ2-7 | TRBV7-2 | ASSPGLGRGGLYEQY
TRBJ2-3 | TRBV14 | ASSPRMREGSTDTQY
TRBJ2-1 | TRBV7-3 | ASSLIGVRGSYNEQF
TRBJ2-3 | TRBV18 | ASSPNRASTDTQY
TRBJ2-7 | TRBV27 | ASSLYGGQGDPYEQY
TRBJ2-7 | TRBV28 | ASSFPLLRGTGGFYEQY
TRBJ2-5 | TRBV28 | ASTSTGSQETQY
TRBJ1-6 | TRBV5-6 | ASSLAMGTVIGSPLH
TRBJ2-3 | TRBV9 | ASSVPSGEKREVDTQY
TRBJ2-5 | TRBV27 | ASSFRDRGMQY
TRBJ2-7 | TRBV10-1 | ASSDRGTAYEQY
TRBJ1-3 | TRBV7-9 | ASSLRGQGRGNTIY
TRBJ2-6 | TRBV7-3 | ASSSGDTNVLT
TRBJ2-3 | TRBV7-6 | ASSPTGVTDTQY
TRBJ2-4 | TRBV5-1 | ASSSDRETNIQY
TRBJ1-4 | TRBV18 | ASSQSQGRTNEKLF
TRBJ1-2 | TRBV19 | ASSRQGIAYGYT
TRBJ1-6 | TRBV14 | ASSLGQRNSPLH
TRBJ2-5 | TRBV6-5 | ASSPGLAGTQY
TRBJ2-7 | TRBV2 | ASSRQGARDEQY
TRBJ2-2 | TRBV27 | ASIKLGVFGELF
TRBJ2-7 | TRBV5-6 | ASSLTGLAGVTEQY
TRBJ1-1 | TRBV2 | ASTTGAARGGTEAF